Given below is one T cell receptor beta chain in context. These data are taken from a study of blood T cell repertoires in COVID-19. Background on the study: The United States, Italy and Spain supplied acute and convalescent COVID-19 samples. Sample material is recorded as cDNA or gDNA derived from T cells, B-cell-depleted T cells, or PBMCs.

V dropped 6 bases and J dropped 2; count of bases not matched to a gene: 3. Per the germline V gene, CDR1 is MGHDK and CDR2 is SYGVNS. This CDR3 region has 13 residues. The assay was immunoSEQ multiplex PCR, and TCRdb's table has in-frame clones only and misses some. The table lists 55,000 to 75,000 clones, roughly 83% of them singletons. The sample was peripheral blood. V is TRBV25-1 and J is TRBJ1-1; 7 positions agree with TRBD1. The TCR comes from a man aged 65 to 85 with acute or convalescent COVID-19. The DNA of the CDR3 is TGTGCCAGCAGAGGGGGCAGTAACACTGAAGCTTTCTTT. Protein sequence: CASRGGSNTEAFF.